What follows describes a single T cell receptor (beta chain). Its antigen is currently unknown. This specimen comes from a study of shared clonotypes between healthy human individuals. Study conclusions and caveats: On the whole, naive subsets had larger estimated richness than memory subsets had.

Assay: immunoSEQ multiplex PCR; the TCRdb copy retains only in-frame clones and omits some. The profile shows 2 million to 2.5 million clones, 90% to 96% of them singletons. The CDR3 is 17 residues long. CDR1 SEHNR and CDR2 FQNEAQ come from the germline V gene (reference sequence). V was trimmed by 2 bases and J by 5 bases, leaving 16 bases between them. The material sequenced was naive CD4+ T cells sorted from blood. Regarding subset: CD45RA+ positively selected. This sequence originates from a man younger than 30 in good health. V and J are TRBV7-9 and TRBJ1-6; D gene unclear. The CDR3 DNA reads as TGTGCCAGCAGCTTATTGTGGCAGACACAAGATAATTCACCCCTCCACTTT. Translation gives CASSLLWQTQDNSPLHF.